The 30 T cell receptor beta chains below all came from one sample that was sequenced in a study of T cell repertoires in cytomegalovirus infection. TCRdb called the reads again in MiXCR, with one record for every CDR3 protein. This sample yields 600,000 to 800,000 distinct CDR3 sequences, of which roughly 26% are seen a single time; around 7.6% belongs to the top ten. The sample taken for sequencing was CD8+ T cells from PBMCs. These receptors came from a human donor in good health (CMV status not recorded). Some clones in this sample may be carry-over from other donors' samples.

The rearrangement uses TRBV28 and TRBJ2-7, with D perhaps TRBD2 (6 bases). The germline CDR1 and CDR2 sequences are MDHEN and SYDVKM. The V gene lost 7 bases and the J gene lost 7 bases, with 20 bases spanning the gap. The CDR3 extends over 14 amino acids. Written as DNA, the CDR3 is TGTGCCAGCACCCTCGTCGGGAGCGCCGGGGAGCAGTACTTC. Encoded protein: CASTLVGSAGEQYF.

V gene TRBV15 combines with J gene TRBJ2-3; D is possibly TRBD2 (5 bases). V was cut by 4 bases and J by 2 bases, with 13 bases left in between. Germline loops: CDR1 LNHNV, CDR2 YYDKDF (reference sequence). The CDR3 is 15 amino acids. In nucleotides, the CDR3 is TGTGCCACCAGCATGGAGGCCGAGCACACAGATACGCAGTATTTT. This encodes CATSMEAEHTDTQYF.

This clonotype came up a few times. The V and J genes are TRBV28 and TRBJ1-2; 9 bases are shared with TRBD1. Germline V lookup: CDR1 MDHEN, CDR2 SYDVKM. Trimming took 3 bases from V and 6 from J; bases not matched to a gene: 5. There are 14 residues in the CDR3. The CDR3 region has the DNA TGTGCCAGCAGTTTCTGGGACAGGGTGCATGGCTACACCTTC. Protein: CASSFWDRVHGYTF.

The chain is built from TRBV18 and TRBJ2-3, with D unclear. The CDR3 contains 15 residues. Per the germline V gene, CDR1 is KGHSH and CDR2 is LQKENI. Trimming pared 0 bases from V and 1 base from J, leaving 8 bases between. The DNA for the CDR3 is TGTGCCAGCTCACCACCTTATATTGGCACAGATACGCAGTATTTT. Translating gives CASSPPYIGTDTQYF.

A few counts support this clonotype. The J gene is TRBJ1-2, the V gene TRBV27; TRBD1 aligns across 12 bases. The length of the CDR3 is 14 residues. The germline V gene encodes CDR1 MNHEY and CDR2 SMNVEV (reference sequence). The V gene end was trimmed by 5 bases and the J gene end by 4 bases; junction bases not matched to a gene: 2. The CDR3 sequence: CASSMGQGAYGYTF. CDR3 DNA: TGTGCCAGCAGTATGGGACAGGGGGCCTATGGCTACACCTTC.

The V and J genes are TRBV5-4 and TRBJ1-1; D not resolved. Germline CDR1 is SGHNT and CDR2 is YYREEE (reference sequence). The CDR3 loop spans 12 amino acids. CDR3 residues: CAVYEEDTEAFF. The CDR3 DNA reads TGTGCGGTGTATGAGGAGGACACTGAAGCTTTCTTT.

This clonotype showed up many times. The genes are TRBV6-6 and TRBJ2-5, with D perhaps matching TRBD1 (5 bases). The CDR3 is made up of 13 amino acids. With 0 bases removed from V and 3 bases from J, the gap between germline ends came to 5 bases. Germline values: CDR1 MNHNY, CDR2 SVGAGI (reference sequence). CDR3 region: CASSYSTEETQYF. CDR3 coding DNA: TGTGCCAGCAGTTACTCGACAGAAGAGACCCAGTACTTC.

This clonotype was counted at least ten times. This rearrangement joins TRBV6-2 or TRBV6-3 to TRBJ2-2; D remains unclear. The CDR3 has 13 amino acids. Trimming cost V 6 bases and J 2 bases, with 7 bases left between them. CDR1 and CDR2 (germline): MNHEY, SVGEGT. DNA of the CDR3: TGTGCCAGCAGCTGGACCAACACCGGGGAGCTGTTTTTT. Its translation is CASSWTNTGELFF.

The chain has TRBV19 and TRBJ2-1; 8 bases are shared with TRBD2. Germline V lookup: CDR1 LNHDA, CDR2 SQIVND (reference sequence). The CDR3 sequence is 15 residues long. The trim removed 5 bases at V and 2 bases at J, leaving 5 bases unmatched. The CDR3 bases are TGTGCCAGTAGTGACGGGGGGGCCCCCTACAATGAGCAGTTCTTC. Amino acids: CASSDGGAPYNEQFF. Together with reference TRBV19 and TRBJ2-1, the CDR3 gives the full variable domain: DGGITQSPKYLFRKEGQNVTLSCEQNLNHDAMYWYRQDPGQGLRLIYYSQIVNDFQKGDIAEGYSVSREKKESFPLTVTSAQKNPTAFYLCASSDGGAPYNEQFFGPGTRLTVL.

Remarks on this clonotype: This may stem from a read error, because a much larger clone lies one nucleotide away. The gene calls are TRBV14 and TRBJ2-5; D may be TRBD1 (6 bases). This CDR3 comprises 16 residues. CDR1 is SGHDN, CDR2 FVKESK, per germline. Written as DNA, the CDR3 is TGTGTCAGCAGCCAAGATAACAGGGACCCTCAAGAGACCCAGTACTTC. It is translated as CVSSQDNRDPQETQYF.

This chain uses TRBV5-6 with TRBJ2-3; D may be TRBD2 (5 bases). The CDR3 is 18 residues long. V lost 4 bases and J 6 bases, leaving 27 bases between the germline ends. From germline, CDR1 is SGHDT and CDR2 YYEEEE. In DNA, the CDR3 is TGTGCCAGCAGCCCCCAGCCGTACTCGCCGGGGTTCGTGGATACGCAGTATTTT. It translates to CASSPQPYSPGFVDTQYF.

This chain joins TRBV6-1 and TRBJ2-5; no clear D gene. CDR3 length: 14 residues. CDR1 is MNHNS and CDR2 is SASEGT in the germline V gene. The V gene lost 3 bases and the J gene lost 4 bases, with 12 bases spanning the gap. CDR3 in amino acids: CASSDSPRGETQYF. The CDR3 bases are TGTGCCAGCAGTGACAGCCCCCGCGGAGAGACCCAGTACTTC.

This clonotype was picked up a small number of times. This chain joins TRBV7-2 and TRBJ1-3; D not certain. Germline V gene lookup returns CDR1 SGHTA and CDR2 FQGNSA. The V end was cut by 4 bases, the J end by 0 bases, with 16 bases between. The CDR3 length is 17 residues. The CDR3 bases are TGTGCCAGCAGCTCCATAATGACATCCCCCTCTGGAAACACCATATATTTT. It specifies CASSSIMTSPSGNTIYF.

The chain couples TRBV7-9 to TRBJ2-5; D gene uncertain. Germline-derived CDR1 and CDR2 are SEHNR and FQNEAQ (reference sequence). V shed 4 bases and J shed 0 bases, with 12 bases lying between them. This CDR3 has 15 amino acids. The CDR3 sequence: CASSSPPTDQETQYF. CDR3 nucleotide sequence: TGTGCCAGCAGCTCACCACCGACGGACCAAGAGACCCAGTACTTC.

V and J are TRBV6-1 and TRBJ2-7; D may correspond to TRBD1 or TRBD2 (5 bases each). The ends were cut back, 6 bases at V and 1 base at J, with 19 bases in the middle. The CDR3 covers 16 residues. Germline CDR1 MNHNS, CDR2 SASEGT. DNA for the CDR3: TGTGCCAGCAGCCGAGTCCGCCGGGACCGTTCCTACGAGCAGTACGTC. The encoded protein is CASSRVRRDRSYEQYV.

The gene calls are TRBV28 and TRBJ2-7, with 7 bases lining up with TRBD2. The junction had 10 bases not matched to a gene; V was cut back by 3 bases and J by 5 bases. Looked up from germline, CDR1 is MDHEN and CDR2 is SYDVKM. The CDR3 has 15 residues. CDR3 nucleotide sequence: TGTGCCAGCAGTTTGGGGGGGGGAGGCCTAAACGAGCAGTACGTC. This translates into CASSLGGGGLNEQYV.

This rearrangement joins TRBV14 to TRBJ2-5; no clear D. Germline V gives CDR1 SGHDN, CDR2 FVKESK. V lost 0 bases and J lost 3, with 8 bases in between. The CDR3 loop spans 14 amino acids. The DNA of the CDR3 is TGTGCCAGCAGCCAAGATTACTTGGAAGAGACCCAGTACTTC. This sequence encodes CASSQDYLEETQYF.

This clonotype showed up just a few times. The chain has TRBV13 and TRBJ1-5; a possible D gene is TRBD1 (6 bases). CDR1 is PRHDT, CDR2 FYEKMQ, per germline (reference sequence). Trimming took off 3 bases at V and 6 bases at J, with 15 bases between the two ends. This CDR3 has 15 residues. As DNA, the CDR3 is TGTGCCAGCAGCTTGGGCAGGGGCTCTCTTCAGCCCCAGCATTTT. Its translation is CASSLGRGSLQPQHF.

This clonotype was found a few times. This chain links TRBV19 with TRBJ2-2; D possibly corresponds to TRBD2 (6 bases). CDR3 length: 16 amino acids. V was clipped by 5 bases and J by 0 bases, with 13 bases between them. CDR1 and CDR2 from the germline V gene are LNHDA and SQIVND (reference sequence). The CDR3 sequence: CASSVRREANTGELFF. In DNA form, the CDR3 reads TGTGCCAGTAGTGTCCGCAGGGAGGCGAACACCGGGGAGCTGTTTTTT. Complete variable domain (other parts from reference TRBV19 and TRBJ2-2): DGGITQSPKYLFRKEGQNVTLSCEQNLNHDAMYWYRQDPGQGLRLIYYSQIVNDFQKGDIAEGYSVSREKKESFPLTVTSAQKNPTAFYLCASSVRREANTGELFFGEGSRLTVL.

The rearrangement links TRBV7-9 to TRBJ1-2, with D perhaps TRBD1 (6 bases). The CDR3 is 14 amino acids. The germline V and J ends were trimmed by 4 bases and 4 bases, with 13 bases remaining between them. From germline, CDR1 is SEHNR and CDR2 FQNEAQ (reference sequence). CDR3 nucleotides: TGTGCCAGCAGCTGGACAGAGACCTTCTATGGCTACACCTTC. It yields the protein CASSWTETFYGYTF.

The rearrangement links TRBV12-3 or TRBV12-4 to TRBJ2-2; 7 bases are a match to TRBD2. CDR3 length: 14 amino acids. The V and J ends lost 3 bases and 6 bases, in that order; junction bases with no gene match: 4. The CDR3 protein is CASSFSGGAGELFF. In DNA, the CDR3 is TGTGCCAGCAGTTTTAGTGGGGGGGCCGGGGAGCTGTTTTTT.

The table lists this clonotype with many counts. The V gene is TRBV7-9, the J gene TRBJ2-2; D might be TRBD2 (7 bases). Germline V gene data show CDR1 as SEHNR and CDR2 as FQNEAQ (reference sequence). The germline V and J ends were trimmed by 7 bases and 3 bases, with 30 bases remaining between them. The CDR3 has 20 amino acids. CDR3 nucleotides: TGTGCCAGCATCCCCCCTAGAAGTTCGCCTAAGGGGGGGGACACCGGGGAGCTGTTTTTT. Translated: CASIPPRSSPKGGDTGELFF.

This clonotype appeared once. Mismatch with germline at one junction end may stem from a read error. This chain connects TRBV7-6 to TRBJ2-7, with 9 nucleotides matching TRBD1. Germline values: CDR1 SGHVS, CDR2 FNYEAQ. The CDR3 has 14 amino acids. CDR3 loop: CVSSRTGASYEQYF. The CDR3 bases are TGTGTCAGCTCACGGACAGGGGCCTCCTACGAGCAGTACTTC. The whole variable domain, remainder taken from reference TRBV7-6 and TRBJ2-7, is GAGVSQSPRYKVTKRGQDVALRCDPISGHVSLYWYRQALGQGPEFLTYFNYEAQQDKSGLPNDRFSAERPEGSISTLTIQRTEQRDSAMYRCVSSRTGASYEQYFGPGTRLTVT.

This clonotype was picked up a small number of times. The chain has TRBV11-2 and TRBJ2-1, with TRBD2 as a possible D gene (5 bases). The CDR3 has 12 amino acids. V lost 5 bases, J lost 9 bases, and 11 bases lay in between. Germline CDR1 and CDR2: SGHAT and FQNNGV. CDR3 in amino acids: CASSPRAGEQFF. Here the CDR3 DNA reads TGTGCCAGCAGCCCACGGGCGGGTGAGCAGTTCTTC.

This clonotype was seen many times. V and J are TRBV28 and TRBJ2-7; a weak D match, TRBD1 (6 bases). CDR1 MDHEN and CDR2 SYDVKM come from the germline V gene. This CDR3 region has 13 residues. The V and J ends lost 2 bases and 3 bases respectively, with 8 bases between them. The CDR3 here is CASSLVQGYEQYF. CDR3 bases: TGTGCCAGCAGTTTAGTACAGGGCTACGAGCAGTACTTC.

This clonotype was observed at least ten times. The chain combines TRBV4-1 with TRBJ2-2, with D possibly matching TRBD2 (5 bases). CDR1 and CDR2 (germline): MGHRA, YSYEKL. Trimming left V 4 bases short and J 6 bases short, with 12 bases between. The CDR3 contains 14 residues. The CDR3 protein is CASSPGLQAGELFF. Written as DNA, the CDR3 is TGCGCCAGCAGCCCAGGACTGCAGGCCGGGGAGCTGTTTTTT.

The chain employs TRBV11-1 and TRBJ1-3; the D is unclear. The CDR3 has 14 amino acids. Between the trimmed V and J ends, which lost 4 bases and 0 bases, there was a span of 7 bases. Germline-derived CDR1 and CDR2 are SGHAT and FQDESV (reference sequence). CDR3 coding DNA: TGTGCCAGCAGCTCATTGGTCTCTGGAAACACCATATATTTT. Amino acid sequence: CASSSLVSGNTIYF.

The chain carries TRBV20-1 and TRBJ2-2; the match to TRBD1 covers 7 bases. The CDR3 runs to 16 residues. Unmatched junction bases numbered 11, after V lost 5 bases and J lost 2 bases. The germline V gene has CDR1 DFQATT and CDR2 SNEGSKA (reference sequence). CDR3 nucleotide sequence: TGCAGTGCTCCCTCCCACAGGGGTAGTAACACCGGGGAGCTGTTTTTT. It is translated as CSAPSHRGSNTGELFF.

The rearrangement links TRBV6-6 to TRBJ1-1; perhaps TRBD1 as D (6 bases). Between the trimmed V and J ends, which lost 2 bases and 3 bases, there was a span of 16 bases. The germline CDR1 and CDR2 sequences are MNHNY and SVGAGI (reference sequence). The CDR3 runs to 16 residues. The CDR3 coding sequence is TGTGCCAGCAGTTACCGGGGGGGGGCGAGGGACACTGAAGCTTTCTTT. Translated, it gives CASSYRGGARDTEAFF.

This clonotype was observed a few times. CDR3 residues: CASSPPSGGASLEQFF. In DNA form, the CDR3 reads TGTGCCAGCAGTCCTCCTAGCGGGGGGGCCTCTTTGGAGCAGTTCTTC. This chain uses TRBV12-3 or TRBV12-4 with TRBJ2-1, with TRBD2 matching 12 bases. There are 16 residues in the CDR3. J was trimmed by 10 bases and V by 5 bases; bases with no gene match: 12.